These T cell receptor beta chains were read from a single sample in a study of vaccination and CD4 T cells after COVID-19. TCRdb re-analysed the PCR reads in MiXCR, keeping a single row per CDR3 protein. The sample holds about 18,000 distinct CDR3 sequences, less than 70% seen once. Antigens of these TCRs are unknown. Sequenced sample: CD4+ T cells from blood, cultured in vitro. The receptors were sampled from a human donor who had recovered from COVID-19. CDR3s include the opening cysteine and the closing phenylalanine or tryptophan. A D gene is named only where the DNA matches it firmly. Clone size is shown for a subset of rows, as once, few, many or a class of expanded clone.

len: 16
abundance: few
v_gene: TRBV7-6
d_gene: .
j_gene: TRBJ2-1
CDR3nt: TGTGCCAGCAGCCCCAGCCGGGGGACCTTAAGGAATGAGCAGTTCTTC
CDR3aa: CASSPSRGTLRNEQFF

len: 16
abundance: once
v_gene: TRBV2
d_gene: TRBD2
j_gene: TRBJ2-2
CDR3nt: TGTGCCAGCAGCCTCGGACTAGCGGGATACACCGGGGAGCTGTTTTTT
CDR3aa: CASSLGLAGYTGELFF

len: 14
abundance: few
v_gene: TRBV20-1
d_gene: TRBD1
j_gene: TRBJ2-3
CDR3nt: TGCAGTGCCTGGGGACAGGACCACACAGATACGCAGTATTTT
CDR3aa: CSAWGQDHTDTQYF

len: 12
abundance: .
v_gene: TRBV20-1
d_gene: TRBD2
j_gene: TRBJ2-5
CDR3nt: TGCAGTGTTCCTAGCGGACAAGAGACCCAGTACTTC
CDR3aa: CSVPSGQETQYF

len: 17
abundance: .
v_gene: TRBV11-2
d_gene: .
j_gene: TRBJ2-7
CDR3nt: TGTGCCAGCAGCTGTCTAATCCCGACAGAGGGTGGCGACGAGCAGTACTTC
CDR3aa: CASSCLIPTEGGDEQYF

len: 17
abundance: .
v_gene: TRBV7-6
d_gene: TRBD1
j_gene: TRBJ2-5
CDR3nt: TGTGCCAGCAGCTTAGCTCTGATGGCAGGGGGTATGGAGACCCAGTACTTC
CDR3aa: CASSLALMAGGMETQYF

len: 10
abundance: few
v_gene: TRBV20-1
d_gene: .
j_gene: TRBJ2-5
CDR3nt: TGCAGTGTAGGGAAAGAGACCCAGTACTTC
CDR3aa: CSVGKETQYF

len: 13
abundance: .
v_gene: TRBV27
d_gene: .
j_gene: TRBJ1-5
CDR3nt: TGTGCCAGCAGTTTAATAGTTAATCAGCCCCAGCATTTT
CDR3aa: CASSLIVNQPQHF

len: 13
abundance: .
v_gene: TRBV6-1
d_gene: .
j_gene: TRBJ1-1
CDR3nt: TGTGCCAGCAGTGCAACCTTGAACACTGAAGCTTTCTTT
CDR3aa: CASSATLNTEAFF

len: 15
abundance: few
v_gene: TRBV12-3/TRBV12-4
d_gene: TRBD1
j_gene: TRBJ1-6
CDR3nt: TGTGCCAGCAGTCGCGCGCAGGGGGCGAAATCACCCCTCCACTTT
CDR3aa: CASSRAQGAKSPLHF

len: 14
abundance: few
v_gene: TRBV7-9
d_gene: .
j_gene: TRBJ2-3
CDR3nt: TGTGCCAGCAGCTTAGGTATCAGCACAGATACGCAGTATTTT
CDR3aa: CASSLGISTDTQYF

len: 14
abundance: few
v_gene: TRBV7-2
d_gene: .
j_gene: TRBJ2-7
CDR3nt: TGTGCCAGCAGCTTAGCGGACAGCTCCTACGAGCAGTACTTC
CDR3aa: CASSLADSSYEQYF

len: 15
abundance: once
v_gene: TRBV4-2
d_gene: TRBD1
j_gene: TRBJ2-5
CDR3nt: TGTGCCAGCAGCCGACAACAGGGGTTGGGGGAGACCCAGTACTTC
CDR3aa: CASSRQQGLGETQYF

len: 16
abundance: .
v_gene: TRBV19
d_gene: TRBD1
j_gene: TRBJ1-2
CDR3nt: TGTGCCAGTAGGGGGACAGGAACGGAAGCTAACTATGGCTACACCTTC
CDR3aa: CASRGTGTEANYGYTF

len: 18
abundance: .
v_gene: TRBV27
d_gene: .
j_gene: TRBJ1-1
CDR3nt: TGTGCCAGCAGTCCACGTACGATAAGGGTCGTGAGGAACACTGAAGCTTTCTTT
CDR3aa: CASSPRTIRVVRNTEAFF

len: 13
abundance: .
v_gene: TRBV20-1
d_gene: TRBD1
j_gene: TRBJ1-5
CDR3nt: TGCAGTGCTCCCGACAGGGCCGGTCAGCCCCAGCATTTT
CDR3aa: CSAPDRAGQPQHF

len: 18
abundance: .
v_gene: TRBV25-1
d_gene: TRBD1
j_gene: TRBJ2-6
CDR3nt: TGTGCCAGCAGCATGGGACAGGGGAAAGGATCTGGGGCCAACGTCCTGACTTTC
CDR3aa: CASSMGQGKGSGANVLTF

len: 13
abundance: .
v_gene: TRBV6-1
d_gene: .
j_gene: TRBJ2-5
CDR3nt: TGTGCCAGCAGTCAGTTAGGTTCGGAGACCCAGTACTTC
CDR3aa: CASSQLGSETQYF

len: 14
abundance: .
v_gene: TRBV20-1
d_gene: TRBD1
j_gene: TRBJ1-6
CDR3nt: TGCAGTGCTAGCAGACAGGGGGCGAATTCACCCCTCCACTTT
CDR3aa: CSASRQGANSPLHF

len: 16
abundance: .
v_gene: TRBV7-9
d_gene: TRBD2
j_gene: TRBJ2-5
CDR3nt: TGTGCCAGCAGCTCGACTAGCGGGGGATTCCAAGAGACCCAGTACTTC
CDR3aa: CASSSTSGGFQETQYF

len: 16
abundance: .
v_gene: TRBV20-1
d_gene: TRBD2
j_gene: TRBJ2-7
CDR3nt: TGCAGTGCTAGTGGACTAGCGGGGGGCAACTCCTACGAGCAGTACTTC
CDR3aa: CSASGLAGGNSYEQYF

len: 14
abundance: .
v_gene: TRBV6-2/TRBV6-3
d_gene: .
j_gene: TRBJ1-1
CDR3nt: TGTGCCAGCAAATACGGGGCAGGAGCGTCTGAAGCTTTCTTT
CDR3aa: CASKYGAGASEAFF

len: 18
abundance: few
v_gene: TRBV20-1
d_gene: TRBD1
j_gene: TRBJ1-2
CDR3nt: TGCAGTGCTAGAAGCCTCCAGGGAGGGACAGCTCAATCCGGTGGCTACACCTTC
CDR3aa: CSARSLQGGTAQSGGYTF

len: 14
abundance: .
v_gene: TRBV6-4
d_gene: .
j_gene: TRBJ1-5
CDR3nt: TGTGCCAGCAGCGCCGAAGGAGGCAATCAGCCCCAGCATTTT
CDR3aa: CASSAEGGNQPQHF

len: 15
abundance: .
v_gene: TRBV19
d_gene: .
j_gene: TRBJ2-5
CDR3nt: TGTGCCAGTAGTATAGCTCTCAGTATGCGCGAGACCCAGTACTTC
CDR3aa: CASSIALSMRETQYF

len: 14
abundance: .
v_gene: TRBV19
d_gene: TRBD1
j_gene: TRBJ1-5
CDR3nt: TGTGCCAGTAGCCCGACAGGGGTAAATCAGCCCCAGCATTTT
CDR3aa: CASSPTGVNQPQHF

len: 15
abundance: .
v_gene: TRBV5-4
d_gene: TRBD2
j_gene: TRBJ2-5
CDR3nt: TGTGCCAGCGGAGAATCCGGGAGGGTAGAGGAGACCCAGTACTTC
CDR3aa: CASGESGRVEETQYF

len: 16
abundance: .
v_gene: TRBV20-1
d_gene: TRBD1
j_gene: TRBJ2-3
CDR3nt: TGCAGTGCGCCGGGACAGGGGGCGATGAGCACAGATACGCAGTATTTT
CDR3aa: CSAPGQGAMSTDTQYF

len: 16
abundance: few
v_gene: TRBV27
d_gene: .
j_gene: TRBJ2-3
CDR3nt: TGTGCCAGCAGTTTATCTGCTAGCACCGGAACAGATACGCAGTATTTT
CDR3aa: CASSLSASTGTDTQYF

len: 14
abundance: .
v_gene: TRBV4-1
d_gene: .
j_gene: TRBJ1-2
CDR3nt: TGCGCCAGCAGCCCCCTGTTACAGAGTGATGGCTACACCTTC
CDR3aa: CASSPLLQSDGYTF

len: 17
abundance: few
v_gene: TRBV7-6
d_gene: TRBD1
j_gene: TRBJ1-6
CDR3nt: TGTGCCAGCAGCTTAGCTTACAGGGGCGCTCGGAATTCACCCCTCCACTTT
CDR3aa: CASSLAYRGARNSPLHF

len: 15
abundance: .
v_gene: TRBV28
d_gene: .
j_gene: TRBJ2-7
CDR3nt: TGTGCCAGCAGAAAAATAGCGGCCCGTGGGGACGAGCAGTACTTC
CDR3aa: CASRKIAARGDEQYF

len: 12
abundance: .
v_gene: TRBV30
d_gene: .
j_gene: TRBJ1-5
CDR3nt: TGTGCCTGGAGTTCGTCGGGAGGGCCCCAGCATTTT
CDR3aa: CAWSSSGGPQHF

len: 15
abundance: .
v_gene: TRBV7-9
d_gene: TRBD2
j_gene: TRBJ2-7
CDR3nt: TGTGCCAGCAGCCCGACCGGGCTAGCGGTCTACGAGCAGTACTTC
CDR3aa: CASSPTGLAVYEQYF

len: 16
abundance: few
v_gene: TRBV5-1
d_gene: .
j_gene: TRBJ2-2
CDR3nt: TGCGCCAGCAGCTTGGCCGAAGGGGTGCAAGCCGGGGAGCTGTTTTTT
CDR3aa: CASSLAEGVQAGELFF

len: 15
abundance: few
v_gene: TRBV6-1
d_gene: .
j_gene: TRBJ2-3
CDR3nt: TGTGCCAGCAGTGATAGCGGAGCAAGCACAGATACGCAGTATTTT
CDR3aa: CASSDSGASTDTQYF

len: 16
abundance: .
v_gene: TRBV4-1
d_gene: TRBD2
j_gene: TRBJ2-3
CDR3nt: TGCGCCAGCAGGCCCGTGGGCGGGAGGTTGAAAGATACGCAGTATTTT
CDR3aa: CASRPVGGRLKDTQYF

len: 13
abundance: .
v_gene: TRBV2
d_gene: .
j_gene: TRBJ2-1
CDR3nt: TGTGCCAGCAGTGTCCAACTAGAGGATGAGCAGTTCTTC
CDR3aa: CASSVQLEDEQFF

len: 15
abundance: once
v_gene: TRBV7-6
d_gene: .
j_gene: TRBJ2-7
CDR3nt: TGTGCCAGCAGCTTAGGTGTGGCAGGGGCCTACGAGCAGTACTTC
CDR3aa: CASSLGVAGAYEQYF

len: 12
abundance: few
v_gene: TRBV9
d_gene: .
j_gene: TRBJ1-2
CDR3nt: TGTGCCAGCAGCGTAGGCAGGGCTGGCTACACCTTC
CDR3aa: CASSVGRAGYTF

len: 18
abundance: few
v_gene: TRBV20-1
d_gene: TRBD2
j_gene: TRBJ2-1
CDR3nt: TGCAGTGCTAGAAATGGTAGAGGACTAGCGGGATCCTATAATGAGCAGTTCTTC
CDR3aa: CSARNGRGLAGSYNEQFF

len: 14
abundance: .
v_gene: TRBV2
d_gene: TRBD1
j_gene: TRBJ1-5
CDR3nt: TGTGCCAGCAGGGACAGGGAAGCGGGTCAGCCCCAGCATTTT
CDR3aa: CASRDREAGQPQHF

len: 14
abundance: .
v_gene: TRBV2
d_gene: TRBD1
j_gene: TRBJ1-6
CDR3nt: TGTGCCAGCAGTGGACAGGGCCTAGATTCACCCCTCCACTTT
CDR3aa: CASSGQGLDSPLHF

len: 16
abundance: .
v_gene: TRBV6-5
d_gene: TRBD2
j_gene: TRBJ2-3
CDR3nt: TGTGCCAGCAGTTACTCGCCACTAGCGGGAGCTAATACGCAGTATTTT
CDR3aa: CASSYSPLAGANTQYF

len: 15
abundance: .
v_gene: TRBV7-8
d_gene: TRBD1
j_gene: TRBJ2-2
CDR3nt: TGTGCCAGCAGGGTAGACAGGGCAAACACCGGGGAGCTGTTTTTT
CDR3aa: CASRVDRANTGELFF

len: 14
abundance: .
v_gene: TRBV7-9
d_gene: .
j_gene: TRBJ2-7
CDR3nt: TGTGCCAGCAGCTCCAGGACGGTAGACTACGAGCAGTACTTC
CDR3aa: CASSSRTVDYEQYF

len: 12
abundance: .
v_gene: TRBV20-1
d_gene: .
j_gene: TRBJ2-3
CDR3nt: TGCAGTGCTAGGAGCCCAACAGATACGCAGTATTTT
CDR3aa: CSARSPTDTQYF

len: 15
abundance: .
v_gene: TRBV7-9
d_gene: TRBD1
j_gene: TRBJ1-2
CDR3nt: TGTGCCAGCAGCCACCTAAGGACAGGATTGCATGGCTACACCTTC
CDR3aa: CASSHLRTGLHGYTF

len: 13
abundance: .
v_gene: TRBV6-4
d_gene: .
j_gene: TRBJ1-1
CDR3nt: TGTGCCAGCAGCGACTCAGGGCACACTGAAGCTTTCTTT
CDR3aa: CASSDSGHTEAFF

len: 16
abundance: .
v_gene: TRBV6-5
d_gene: TRBD2
j_gene: TRBJ2-2
CDR3nt: TGTGCCAGCAGTTCCCCGCGAGCGGGAAACACCGGGGAGCTGTTTTTT
CDR3aa: CASSSPRAGNTGELFF

len: 13
abundance: .
v_gene: TRBV6-1
d_gene: .
j_gene: TRBJ1-5
CDR3nt: TGTGCCAGCAGTCCCGACAGAGACCAGCCCCAGCATTTT
CDR3aa: CASSPDRDQPQHF